Listed here are 3 T cell receptor beta chains from one sample, sequenced in a study of cytotoxic CD8 clonotypes in ibrutinib-treated CLL. Assay: immunoSEQ multiplex PCR; the TCRdb copy retains only in-frame clones and omits some. This repertoire shows some 200,000 clones, around 72% found once; its top ten account for around an eighth. This specimen consisted of PBMCs, obtained after 24 months of ibrutinib treatment. These receptors were collected from a human donor with chronic lymphocytic leukemia.

The chain employs TRBV28 and TRBJ2-1; the match to TRBD2 covers 8 bases. J was trimmed by 1 base and V by 10 bases; bases with no gene match: 3. The CDR3 sequence is 13 residues long. Germline V gene sequence: CDR1 MDHEN, CDR2 SYDVKM. The CDR3 nucleotides read TGTGCCACCCGGGGGGGTTCCTACAATGAGCAGTTCTTC. It codes for CATRGGSYNEQFF.

The V call is TRBV27, the J call TRBJ1-2, with D possibly being TRBD1 (6 bases). The germline V gene has CDR1 MNHEY and CDR2 SMNVEV (reference sequence). V dropped 5 bases and J dropped 8 bases, with 15 bases sitting between them. The CDR3 consists of 13 residues. Here the CDR3 reads CASSIGGIGGYTF. The CDR3 DNA follows: TGTGCCAGCAGTATCGGGGGCATAGGAGGCTACACCTTC.

The chain links TRBV20-1 to TRBJ2-7; the D is unclear. CDR1 is DFQATT and CDR2 is SNEGSKA in the germline V gene (reference sequence). V was trimmed by 5 bases and J by 5 bases, leaving 7 bases between them. The CDR3 has 10 residues. CDR3 in DNA: TGCAGTGCTCAATGGGACGAGCAGTACTTC. It specifies CSAQWDEQYF.